One T cell receptor beta chain is described in this entry. Its binding antigen is unknown. Within one base of it there is no much larger clone, and no base qualities were kept. Libraries came from the immunoSEQ multiplex PCR assay. The multiplex PCR relied on a mix of 60 forward primers for TCR Vbeta segments and 13 reverse primers for TCR Jbeta segments. Amplification of the CDR3 region of rearranged TCR beta genes was performed with a multiplex PCR assay on genomic DNA. Amplified TCR beta libraries were sequenced as 87-base-pair reads on the Illumina HiSeq System. In the authors' own workflow: Across the 670 or so repertoires, a later analysis counted 78 million or so unique TCR beta chains, some 11 million of which were shared by at least two donors. Raw reads were error-corrected and collapsed into unique sequences with a nearest-neighbor algorithm that merged closely related sequences to remove PCR and sequencing errors. Alignment of CDR3 sequences to IMGT reference sequences was used to assign V, D and J gene segments. For a sequence to be retained, a match of at least six nucleotides to both a V gene segment and a J gene segment was required. A rearrangement was called productive if the CDR3 had no stop codons and remained in frame with V and J, and every other rearrangement was called non-productive. Following IMGT convention, CDR3 was defined as the stretch from the second conserved V-encoded cysteine up to the conserved J-encoded phenylalanine. The earlier analysis of 500 to 600 of the donors excluded sequences that lacked an unambiguous match to a single V gene segment. In an earlier analysis of almost 600 of the donors, a V segment was called functional when productive rearrangements were above 56.7%, and segregating when the standard deviation between donors exceeded 5%. To diagnose cytomegalovirus status from the catalog of TCR beta chain sequences, a statistical classification framework was built. V and J gene assignment, in a later analysis, came from comparing TCR nucleotide sequences with IMGT/GENE-DB human TR gene sequences. The TCRdist pipeline was used in a later analysis to assign CDR3 sequences and most-parsimonious VDJ recombination scenarios. In a later analysis, each TCR beta chain was defined by its CDR3 amino acid sequence together with its V-gene family, and reads lacking a unique V-gene family were excluded. As a way to deal with suspected cross-contamination and a sequencing artifact, a later analysis dropped 640 or so nucleotide sequences that were highly shared and had low generation probability. For each public chain, a later analysis derived a clonal expansion index from normalized ranks of inferred template counts within each repertoire. In a later analysis, generation probabilities were computed with a VDJ recombination model fitted to out-of-frame rearrangements, and the resulting probabilities were checked against IGoR. In a later analysis, hypergeometric tests were used to score TCR-TCR, TCR-HLA and TCR-CMV co-occurrence, with a repertoire-size bias correction applied to TCR pairs. In a later analysis, false discovery rates were estimated by permuting HLA or CMV assignments 20 times. In a later analysis, co-occurring TCRs were grouped using DBSCAN, and TCRdist sequence similarity was added for clustering within HLA-allele-positive subsets. Co-occurrence clustering excluded repertoires with fewer than 30,000 or more than 120,000 public chains, plus five with anomalous nucleotide sharing. TCRdb took over this immuneACCESS table, retaining in-frame rearrangements with V and J assigned. Such tables are incomplete; in checked studies, under half of the missing clones stem from an unresolved V gene, and the remainder is unexplained. V and J calls and clone size follow that table, whereas D and trimming were derived from the DNA. The sample contains about 200,000 clones, 70% to 80% of them found a single time. The top ten clones comprise 1.5% of the sample.

The data belong to a study of cytomegalovirus exposure and HLA in healthy donors (dated 2017 in TCRdb). For context, the study as a whole: An earlier analysis of 587 of the donors reported 276 Gb of sequence data and 117 million unique TCR beta sequences obtained from about 179 million T cells. About 280 gigabases of sequencing data and 70 million to 95 million unique TCR sequences made up an early release that covered approximately 700 HLA-typed donors. Among the roughly 400 genotyped donors, around 81% belonged to the genetic ancestry cluster associated with self-reported Caucasian donors. The study aimed to test whether cataloging public T cell receptors could reveal signatures of past pathogen exposure. The T cell repertoires of some 670 subjects were profiled by immunosequencing and related to cytomegalovirus serostatus. Along with the roughly 700-subject first cohort, a separate validation cohort of more than 90 different subjects was used. To predict cytomegalovirus infection status, the study brought together high-throughput TCR immunosequencing, statistical association of individual TCRs with disease status, and machine learning. In a later analysis, previously published TCR beta repertoires from roughly 710 donors were re-analyzed and high-resolution HLA genotyping was added so that TCR occurrence patterns could be studied. Rather than using new phenotypic data, the later analysis identified candidate immune exposures from TCR beta sequences and from how often those sequences occurred across donors. An earlier analysis of 450 to 750 of the donors used high-throughput TCR beta sequencing to judge whether each TCR beta V gene segment behaved as functional or pseudogenic. Donor age, sex, ethnicity and CMV serostatus were compiled together with the repertoire data. A later genetic analysis took genome-wide SNP genotypes for about three fifths of the roughly 700 donors and used that subset as a discovery cohort. All discovery cohort repertoires had been generated on a single sequencing platform. HLA typing covered class I and class II loci at four-digit resolution. The number of typed donors differed by locus: roughly 629-640 for A, B, C, DRB1 and DQB1; approximately 520 for DQA1; 606 for DPA1; and about 470 for DPB1. Four or five DR-DQ haplotypes were handled as single units for association and clustering, since linkage in the cohort was strong. Among roughly 400 genotyped donors of the cohort, an average of roughly 230,000 unique TCR beta nucleotide sequences was sequenced per donor, of which about 18% were non-productive. The paper as a whole reports these results and caveats: When HLA alleles, especially DR and DQ, strongly co-occurred, attributing TCR associations to individual alleles was difficult. The sequencing pipeline was judged likely to have produced a cluster of highly shared sequence variants as a technical artifact. Some IMGT-functional V segments, including TRBV6-2 and TRBV6-3, could not be distinguished by the 87-base-pair reads and were therefore excluded. A further reported finding was that TCR beta sequences accurately predicted the HLA-A and HLA-B alleles for most subjects in the first cohort. In both the original and validation cohorts, the classifier was reported to diagnose cytomegalovirus status with high specificity and sensitivity. In an earlier analysis of 587 of the donors, most TCR beta V segments appeared in productive rearrangements about 87% or about 30% of the time, broadly matching IMGT annotations. An association between a missense DCLRE1C variant and V-gene and J-gene trimming of TCR beta chains was found in a later genetic analysis and replicated in an independent cohort. Most TCR sequences were observed very rarely across donors, whereas some public TCRs were present in many individuals. The authors suggested that the approach could potentially be generalized to other disease states and immunological phenotypes. Linkage disequilibrium might explain the correlated functional status among segregating V segments, but an unknown experimental factor could not be excluded. Three of the identified cytomegalovirus-associated TCR beta chains were confirmed in vitro to be specific for cytomegalovirus antigens. In a later analysis, TCR association rates were found to vary across HLA loci, with the most associated TCRs seen for DRB1 alleles and the fewest for HLA-C alleles. A total of around 150 TCR beta chains were listed by the study as associated with cytomegalovirus. In a later analysis, most CMV-associated TCR beta chains were found to appear HLA-restricted, with HLA associations seemingly driven largely by CMV exposure. Because counts were too low, some 17 rarely observed V segments, including chromosome 9 orphons, were left out of the earlier analysis of 500 to 650 of the donors. Specific HLA alleles were associated with roughly 17,000 TCR beta sequences at a false discovery rate of 0.05 in a later analysis. Because HLA typing was unavailable for some donors at each locus, only the typed subset was used in association tests. In a later analysis, HLA-associated TCR beta chains were found to be more clonally expanded and to have lower generation probabilities than equally common non-associated chains. A later genetic analysis reported fewer N-insertions in productive TCRs among donors in an Asian-associated ancestry cluster than the roughly 650-donor mean. Presence/absence analyses assumed roughly uniform sequencing depth across donors, an assumption that may not hold. Immune exposure information for the cohort was limited to CMV serostatus. In this cohort, only TCR beta chains were sequenced, and detectable features were limited by the absence of alpha or paired-chain data. According to a later analysis, parvovirus B19, influenza, CMV and Epstein-Barr virus appeared linked to several top co-occurrence clusters.

The cohort comprised some 700 healthy bone marrow donors. At the time of sampling, all cohort members were nominally healthy, though unrecorded immune exposures were likely present. The donor tested CMV seropositive, placing the donor among the approximately 290 seropositive members of the cohort. Every donor gave a peripheral blood sample, and the peripheral blood mononuclear cells from that sample were used for TCR beta sequencing. The Qiagen DNeasy Blood Extraction Kit was used to extract genomic DNA from the blood cell samples. V is pared back by 5 bases and J by 8 bases, with 19 bases lying between the germline termini. Counted from cysteine to phenylalanine, this CDR3 has 14 amino acids. Only CDR3 DNA is held: 42 bases, read in frame from base 1. CDR1 and CDR2 are drawn from the germline V gene: MNHEY, SVGAGI.

Sequenced material: PBMCs. The clonotype comes from a girl between 5 and 17 years old in good health and CMV-seropositive. Recombination linked TRBV6-5 to TRBJ2-7; TRBD1 could be the D gene, as 8 bases match. The DNA reads as follows: TGTGCCAGCAGTAGAGCACAGGGGGGGTCGAAGCAGTACTTC. It translates as CASSRAQGGSKQYF.